This T cell receptor beta chain was observed in a study of breast tumors, draining lymph nodes, adjacent tissues. Whole-study findings and limits: Compared with basal-like, luminal-like tumors shared significantly more repertoire with nontumor tissue. Tumor repertoires ranked between lymph nodes and nontumor tissue in diversity, with V and J gene preferences. Tumor T cell lymph node origin was a supported hypothesis, not proven. Most tumor T cells seemingly derive from lymph node, then expand in tumor.

TCRdb independently ran MiXCR on the multiplex PCR reads; one entry per CDR3 protein. Of more than 14,000 distinct CDR3 sequences in the sample, around 50% are singletons; the top ten hold around 30%. The germline V gene encodes CDR1 SGHKS and CDR2 YYEKEE (reference sequence). V shed 1 base and J shed 1 base, with 14 bases lying between them. The CDR3 totals 17 residues. This clonotype appeared many times. Its antigen is not identified. This clonotype was sampled from a female donor with breast cancer. Some clones in this sample may be carry-over from other donors' samples. The chain couples TRBV5-5 to TRBJ2-2, with TRBD2 as a possible D gene (6 bases). Sequenced: tumor-adjacent breast tissue. The CDR3 here is CASSLRRAGKNTGELFF. In DNA, the CDR3 is TGTGCCAGCAGCTTGCGGAGGGCAGGGAAGAACACCGGGGAGCTGTTTTTT.